Below are 10 T cell receptor beta chains sequenced from a single sample in a study of tumor-infiltrating lymphocytes in oesophageal squamous cell carcinoma. Via MiXCR, TCRdb re-called the PCR reads, giving one row per CDR3 protein. Among about 12,000 distinct CDR3 sequences listed, just under 55% were seen once. The sequenced material came from esophageal tumor tissue. Receptors were obtained from a female donor with esophageal squamous cell carcinoma.

In regard to this clonotype: The junction departs from germline at one end; a sequencing error may be responsible. The chain employs TRBV7-6 and TRBJ2-5, with D possibly matching TRBD2 (7 bases). The CDR3 length is 15 residues. Germline V lookup: CDR1 SGHVS, CDR2 FNYEAQ. CDR3 coding DNA: TGTGCTAGCAGCTTAGCAGTCGGGGGGCAGGAGACCCAGTACTTC. Amino acids: CASSLAVGGQETQYF.

This clonotype showed up just once. The CDR3 loop is CASSVGGQETQYF. The DNA of the CDR3 is TGTGCCAGCAGTGTCGGGGGTCAAGAGACCCAGTACTTC. This chain connects TRBV9 to TRBJ2-3; perhaps TRBD2 as D (6 bases). The J call may be faulty, since TRBJ2-5 better matches the DNA end. The CDR3 runs 13 residues. Germline CDR1 and CDR2: SGDLS and YYNGEE.

This clonotype was seen a few times. The chain uses TRBV7-2 and TRBJ2-3, with TRBD2 matching over 11 bases. Trimming took 0 bases from V and 6 from J; bases not matched to a gene: 5. From germline, CDR1 is SGHTA and CDR2 FQGNSA. The CDR3 contains 16 residues. CDR3 nucleotides: TGTGCCAGCAGCTTAGCTACTAGCGGGGGAGGGGATACGCAGTATTTT. Residues: CASSLATSGGGDTQYF.

By sample fraction, this clonotype is medium-sized. The V and J genes are TRBV7-2 and TRBJ2-3, with 10 nucleotides matching TRBD2. Trimming removed 1 base from V and 2 bases from J; junction bases left unmatched: 15. The germline CDR1 and CDR2 sequences are SGHTA and FQGNSA. CDR3 size: 20 residues. For the CDR3, the DNA is TGTGCCAGCAGCTTAGTGTTTTTTAGAGTAGCGGGAGGAAACACAGATACGCAGTATTTT. Encoded protein: CASSLVFFRVAGGNTDTQYF.

The V call is TRBV27, the J call TRBJ2-7; 7 bases map to TRBD2. Germline values: CDR1 MNHEY, CDR2 SMNVEV (reference sequence). The CDR3 totals 14 residues. The V gene end was trimmed by 3 bases and the J gene end by 2 bases; junction bases not matched to a gene: 4. The CDR3 loop reads CASSFGGGAYEQYF. Written as DNA, the CDR3 is TGTGCCAGCAGTTTTGGTGGGGGGGCCTACGAGCAGTACTTC.

This clonotype is medium-sized in the sample. This sequence joins TRBV12-3 or TRBV12-4 and TRBJ2-1; 9 bases line up with TRBD1. The length of the CDR3 is 14 residues. Losses at the gene ends were 4 bases for V and 5 bases for J; bases not matched to a gene: 3. In DNA form, the CDR3 reads TGTGCCAGCAGTTCCGGGACAGGGAACAATGAGCAGTTCTTC. Amino acid sequence: CASSSGTGNNEQFF.

This clonotype was counted ten times or more. The chain couples TRBV6-1 to TRBJ2-3; D is uncertain. Germline CDR1 reads MNHNS; CDR2 reads SASEGT. This CDR3 has 11 residues. V lost 5 bases, J lost 3 bases, and 3 bases lay in between. This CDR3 reads CASSSTDTQYF. DNA for the CDR3: TGTGCCAGCAGTTCAACAGATACGCAGTATTTT.

This clonotype was seen only a few times. This chain uses TRBV7-6 with TRBJ1-2, with 8 nucleotides matching TRBD1. The CDR3 length is 15 residues. The V gene end was trimmed by 1 base and the J gene end by 5 bases; junction bases not matched to a gene: 6. CDR1 is SGHVS and CDR2 is FNYEAQ in the germline V gene. The DNA of the CDR3 is TGTGCCAGCAGCTTAGGACAGGGGCGCGAGTATGGCTACACCTTC. Its translation is CASSLGQGREYGYTF. The full variable domain, in which reference TRBV7-6 and TRBJ1-2 provide the parts outside the CDR3, is GAGVSQSPRYKVTKRGQDVALRCDPISGHVSLYWYRQALGQGPEFLTYFNYEAQQDKSGLPNDRFSAERPEGSISTLTIQRTEQRDSAMYRCASSLGQGREYGYTFGSGTRLTVV.

The gene calls are TRBV4-3 and TRBJ2-5; unclear D gene. Trimming left V 2 bases short and J 11 bases short, with 21 bases between. The CDR3 runs to 15 residues. Germline V gene sequence: CDR1 LGHNA, CDR2 YSLEER. The CDR3 DNA sequence: TGCGCCAGCAGCCAACAATCGAGCTCCTACAATGAGCAGTACTTC. The encoded protein is CASSQQSSSYNEQYF.

J is TRBJ2-2 and V is TRBV6-2 or TRBV6-3; D assignment may be TRBD1 or TRBD2 (6 bases each). From germline, CDR1 is MNHEY and CDR2 SVGEGT. This CDR3 region has 15 residues. V was cut by 6 bases and J by 1 base, with 12 bases left in between. The CDR3 is CASRGGRLNTGELFF. CDR3 DNA sequence: TGTGCCAGCAGGGGGGGCAGATTGAACACCGGGGAGCTGTTTTTT.